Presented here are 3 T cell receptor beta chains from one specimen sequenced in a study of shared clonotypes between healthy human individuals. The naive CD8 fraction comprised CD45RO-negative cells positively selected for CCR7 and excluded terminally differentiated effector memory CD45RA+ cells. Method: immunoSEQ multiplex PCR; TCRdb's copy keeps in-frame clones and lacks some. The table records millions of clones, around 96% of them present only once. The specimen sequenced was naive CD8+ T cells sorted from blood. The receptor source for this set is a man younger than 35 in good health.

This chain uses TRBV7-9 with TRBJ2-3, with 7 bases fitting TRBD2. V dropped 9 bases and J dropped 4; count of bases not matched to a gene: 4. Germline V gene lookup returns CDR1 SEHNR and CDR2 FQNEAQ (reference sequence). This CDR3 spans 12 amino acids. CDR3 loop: CASFRGADTQYF. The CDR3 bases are TGTGCCAGTTTCCGGGGGGCAGATACGCAGTATTTT.

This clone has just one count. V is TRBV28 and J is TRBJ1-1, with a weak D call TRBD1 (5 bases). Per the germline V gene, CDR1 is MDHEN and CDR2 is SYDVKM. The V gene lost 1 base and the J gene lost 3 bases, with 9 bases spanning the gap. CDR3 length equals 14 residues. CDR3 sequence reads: CASSLYPGDTEAFF. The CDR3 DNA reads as TGTGCCAGCAGTTTATATCCGGGGGACACTGAAGCTTTCTTT. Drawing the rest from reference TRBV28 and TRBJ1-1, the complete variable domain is DVKVTQSSRYLVKRTGEKVFLECVQDMDHENMFWYRQDPGLGLRLIYFSYDVKMKEKGDIPEGYSVSREKKERFSLILESASTNQTSMYLCASSLYPGDTEAFFGQGTRLTVV.

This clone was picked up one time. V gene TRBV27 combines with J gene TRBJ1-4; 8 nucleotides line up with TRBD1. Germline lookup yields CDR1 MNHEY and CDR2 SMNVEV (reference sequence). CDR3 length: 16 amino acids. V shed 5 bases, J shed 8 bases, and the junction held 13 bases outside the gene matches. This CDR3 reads CASSLRQGKSREKLFF. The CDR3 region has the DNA TGTGCCAGCAGTCTCAGACAGGGGAAGTCTCGGGAAAAACTGTTTTTT.